The present T cell receptor beta chain was sequenced within a study of graft-versus-host responses after intestinal transplantation. As for the study in general: Recipients obtained multivisceral, liver-intestinal, or isolated intestinal transplants.

CDR3 length equals 13 residues. The germline V gene has CDR1 SEHNR and CDR2 FQNEAQ (reference sequence). Trimming took off 5 bases at V and 1 base at J, with 8 bases between the two ends. Data came from immunoSEQ multiplex PCR; TCRdb stores just in-frame clones and leaves some out. The data hold some 55,000 clones, with more than 80% observed a single time. Sequenced material: PBMCs, taken 662 days after intestinal transplant. The rearrangement uses TRBV7-9 and TRBJ1-1; D not certain. The sequence came from a human patient who received an intestinal transplant, so some T cells may come from the graft donor. This chain's CDR3 is CASSLTKNTEAFF. As DNA, the CDR3 is TGTGCCAGCAGCCTGACAAAGAACACTGAAGCTTTCTTT.